This TCR beta chain was sequenced during a study of blood T cell repertoires in COVID-19 (dated by TCRdb to the early 2020s). At the level of the whole study: Samples covering the acute and convalescent phases of COVID-19 were provided by collaborators in the United States, Italy and Spain. The material from the prospective study consisted of cDNA or gDNA derived from T cells, B-cell-depleted T cells, or PBMCs. Deeply sampled blood TCRbeta repertoires from subjects exposed to, actively infected with, or recovered from COVID-19 were included in the dataset. The repertoires were released in a freely available public database intended as a resource for research on the immune response to SARS-CoV-2. Samples were obtained from the ongoing ImmuneRACE study (first 160 participants) and from over a thousand subjects provided by 6 global collaborators. Sample metadata almost always included a de-identified subject ID, COVID-19 status, age in years and sex. Where available, HLA class I and class II types were taken from metadata supplied by the sample provider and were not determined by assay-based typing. General findings and caveats noted by the study authors: The quantity of clinical and demographic metadata differed by source and by participant and was supplied without curation.

On this clone: Its antigen target is currently unknown. Per-base quality was not reported, and no clone a single base away is much larger than it.

V gives up 4 bases and J gives up 2 bases, and the segment between their germline ends measures 5 bases. The CDR3 numbers 12 residues from cysteine through phenylalanine. The sequence is cut down to CDR3 DNA, 36 bases in frame from base 1. The germline V gene encodes CDR1 SGHKS and CDR2 YYEKEE (reference sequence). The immunoSEQ Assay, a bias-controlled multiplex PCR, was used to amplify TCRbeta CDR3 regions from genomic DNA. The original methods were these. Within the assay, amplification of reference gene primers was used to estimate how many nucleated cells each sample contained. To quantify the absolute abundance of each unique TCRbeta CDR3 rearrangement, sequence reads were collapsed and filtered. Productive Simpson clonality was computed per sample as the square root of Simpson's diversity index over productive rearrangements. TCRdb took this table from immuneACCESS and kept in-frame rearrangements with V and J called. Such tables lack part of the clones; where checked against another copy, unresolved V genes explain under half of the gap, and the rest is unexplained. That table gives V, J and clone size, and the DNA gave D and trimming. Counted in this sample were under 50,000 clones; 65% to 90% of them appeared once. The ten top clones hold about 4.9% of the sample.

Each collaborating institution followed its own protocols to collect whole blood in K2EDTA tubes. For TCRbeta analysis, collaborator samples were shipped as frozen whole blood, as isolated PBMCs, or as DNA extracted from either sample type. The sequence came from a man aged 40-55 years with active COVID-19. The rearrangement combines TRBV5-5 with TRBJ2-3; too little of a D gene remains to name it. The sample consisted of peripheral blood. The DNA is as follows: TGTGCCAGCAGCCTAGACACAGATACGCAGTATTTT. This sequence encodes CASSLDTDTQYF.